These T cell receptor beta chains were read from a single sample in a study of T cell responses to AZD1222 COVID-19 vaccine. Measured with immunoSEQ multiplex PCR; TCRdb has only the in-frame clones, and not every one. The sample carries about 130,000 clones, 89% recorded once. Sequenced material: peripheral blood, taken on day 0 of AZD1222 vaccination. The receptor set was obtained from an adult in good health. Each CDR3 is given with its conserved first and last residue. Fields, in order: J gene, V gene, clone size, D gene, CDR3 DNA, CDR3 protein. D genes are given only for firm matches. Not all rows give a size; the values are once, few, many and, for expanded clones, a class.

J: TRBJ2-6; V: TRBV29-1; size: .; D: .; DNA: TGCAGCGTTGGAAAGGGAACCTCTGGGGCCAACGTCCTGACTTTC; CDR3: CSVGKGTSGANVLTF
J: TRBJ2-7; V: TRBV6-2/TRBV6-3; size: .; D: .; DNA: TGTGCCAGCAGTTACGATCCTCAGTCTTCCTACGAGCAGTACTTC; CDR3: CASSYDPQSSYEQYF
J: TRBJ1-6; V: TRBV12-3/TRBV12-4; size: .; D: .; DNA: TGTGCCAGCAGCAGGGGAGATAATTCACCCCTCCACTTT; CDR3: CASSRGDNSPLHF
J: TRBJ2-7; V: TRBV4-1; size: .; D: .; DNA: TGCGCCAGCAGCCAAAGGGCGGTGGACGAGCAGTACTTC; CDR3: CASSQRAVDEQYF
J: TRBJ2-1; V: TRBV6-4; size: many; D: TRBD2; DNA: TGTGCCAGCAGTGCGACTAGCGGGGGGGGCGATGAGCAGTTCTTC; CDR3: CASSATSGGGDEQFF
J: TRBJ1-5; V: TRBV6-5; size: .; D: .; DNA: TGTGCCAGCAGTTACTCCCACAGTAGCAATCAGCCCCAGCATTTT; CDR3: CASSYSHSSNQPQHF
J: TRBJ2-7; V: TRBV6-5; size: .; D: .; DNA: TGTGCCAGCTCCCACGGGCAGGGGCCCAACGAGCAGTACTTC; CDR3: CASSHGQGPNEQYF
J: TRBJ1-4; V: TRBV9; size: .; D: .; DNA: TGTGCCAGCAGCCCAACCGCGGGCTCAACTAATGAAAAACTGTTTTTT; CDR3: CASSPTAGSTNEKLFF
J: TRBJ2-7; V: TRBV6-5; size: .; D: TRBD1; DNA: TGTGCCAGCAGCTTGGGACAGGGTACCTCCGAGCAGTACTTC; CDR3: CASSLGQGTSEQYF
J: TRBJ1-6; V: TRBV7-9; size: .; D: TRBD1; DNA: TGTGCCAGCAGCTTAAAGACAGGGGCTGAATCACCCCTCCACTTT; CDR3: CASSLKTGAESPLHF
J: TRBJ2-7; V: TRBV11-2; size: .; D: .; DNA: TGTGCCAGCAGCTCGACCCTTTACGAGCAGTACTTC; CDR3: CASSSTLYEQYF
J: TRBJ1-5; V: TRBV19; size: .; D: .; DNA: TGTGCCAGTAGTATGCCCACCTCCAATCAGCCCCAGCATTTT; CDR3: CASSMPTSNQPQHF
J: TRBJ2-2; V: TRBV30; size: .; D: .; DNA: TGTGCCTCCCAACTTGGGACTTACACCGGGGAGCTGTTTTTT; CDR3: CASQLGTYTGELFF
J: TRBJ2-5; V: TRBV19; size: .; D: TRBD1; DNA: TGTGCCAGTGAATCCGGGACAGGGGTTGGAAGTCAGTACTTC; CDR3: CASESGTGVGSQYF
J: TRBJ2-6; V: TRBV2; size: .; D: .; DNA: TGTGCCAGCAATTTTATCTCTGGGGCCAACGTCCTGACTTTC; CDR3: CASNFISGANVLTF
J: TRBJ2-3; V: TRBV7-6; size: .; D: TRBD2; DNA: TGTGCCAGCAGCTCAGGCCCACTAGCGGGGGGGAGCACAGATACGCAGTATTTT; CDR3: CASSSGPLAGGSTDTQYF
J: TRBJ2-1; V: TRBV5-1; size: .; D: TRBD2; DNA: TGCGCCAGCAGCTTGTGGGTTAGCGGGGGCCTCAATGAGCAGTTCTTC; CDR3: CASSLWVSGGLNEQFF
J: TRBJ2-7; V: TRBV5-1; size: once; D: TRBD1; DNA: TGCGCCAGCAGCTTGGGGACAGGGATCCTCTACGAGCAGTACTTC; CDR3: CASSLGTGILYEQYF
J: TRBJ1-1; V: TRBV6-5; size: .; D: .; DNA: TGTGCCACCCGGGTAGGTTGGGGAATGAACACTGAAGCTTTCTTT; CDR3: CATRVGWGMNTEAFF
J: TRBJ1-4; V: TRBV6-6; size: .; D: .; DNA: TGTGCCAGCAGTTACAGGAATGAAAAACTGTTTTTT; CDR3: CASSYRNEKLFF
J: TRBJ2-5; V: TRBV13; size: .; D: .; DNA: TGTGCCAGCAGCTTAGCTGGGGGGTACCAAGAGACCCAGTACTTC; CDR3: CASSLAGGYQETQYF
J: TRBJ1-2; V: TRBV10-3; size: .; D: .; DNA: TGTGCCATCAGTGAGTCGAGTCTTGGGACCCCTACCTATGGCTACACCTTC; CDR3: CAISESSLGTPTYGYTF
J: TRBJ1-1; V: TRBV18; size: .; D: .; DNA: TGTGCCAGCTCACGCTTACAGATGAACACTGAAGCTTTCTTT; CDR3: CASSRLQMNTEAFF
J: TRBJ1-1; V: TRBV5-6; size: .; D: .; DNA: TGTGCCAGCAGCTTTCCGACGGGGGTTACTGAAGCTTTCTTT; CDR3: CASSFPTGVTEAFF
J: TRBJ1-3; V: TRBV18; size: .; D: TRBD1; DNA: TGTGCCAGCTCACCTAAGGGGGCCTCCTCTGGAAACACCATATATTTT; CDR3: CASSPKGASSGNTIYF
J: TRBJ2-7; V: TRBV18; size: .; D: .; DNA: TGTGCCAGCTCACCCGTTAGCGGAACCTCCTACGAGCAGTACTTC; CDR3: CASSPVSGTSYEQYF
J: TRBJ2-1; V: TRBV7-9; size: .; D: .; DNA: TGTGCCAGCAGTTCCATCCAGGGACGTGAGCAGTTCTTC; CDR3: CASSSIQGREQFF
J: TRBJ1-2; V: TRBV7-2; size: .; D: TRBD1; DNA: TGTGCCAGCAGCTATCCGGGACAGGGGAGCTATGGCTACACCTTC; CDR3: CASSYPGQGSYGYTF
J: TRBJ1-4; V: TRBV19; size: .; D: TRBD1; DNA: TGTGCCAGTAGTACCGGGACAGCGAATAATGAAAAACTGTTTTTT; CDR3: CASSTGTANNEKLFF
J: TRBJ1-2; V: TRBV29-1; size: .; D: .; DNA: TGCAGCGTTGCAGGGCTCGGGGGCTACACCTTC; CDR3: CSVAGLGGYTF
J: TRBJ1-2; V: TRBV5-4; size: once; D: .; DNA: TGTGCCAGCAGCTTACCGGGCGTCGTTAACTATGGCTACACCTTC; CDR3: CASSLPGVVNYGYTF
J: TRBJ1-1; V: TRBV9; size: .; D: .; DNA: TGTGCCAGCAGCCCTCCGGGGGCGGCGAACACTGAAGCTTTCTTT; CDR3: CASSPPGAANTEAFF